What follows are 32 T cell receptor beta chains derived from one specimen sequenced in a study of cytomegalovirus exposure and HLA in healthy donors. Produced via immunoSEQ multiplex PCR; TCRdb's table is partial and in-frame only. The data contain some 170,000 clones, approximately 86% of them singletons. The sequencing input was PBMCs. These receptors all come from a man in his late teens or twenties in good health and CMV-seropositive.

J is TRBJ2-4 and V is TRBV5-6, with TRBD1 matching 7 bases. With V trimmed by 4 bases and J by 11 bases, 18 bases remained unmatched. Germline V gene data show CDR1 as SGHDT and CDR2 as YYEEEE. The CDR3 has 16 residues. CDR3 sequence (DNA): TGTGCCAGCAGCAGCGCGACAGGGTTCCCAAGGAGCCTTCAGTACTTC. Translating gives CASSSATGFPRSLQYF.

The chain carries TRBV25-1 and TRBJ2-7; no definite D call. Germline V gene data show CDR1 as MGHDK and CDR2 as SYGVNS. Trimming removed 10 bases at V and 1 base at J, with 20 bases between. This CDR3 has 15 amino acids. CDR3 in amino acids: CAIPLHKTRSYEQYF. The CDR3 DNA reads as TGTGCCATCCCGCTCCATAAGACACGATCCTACGAGCAGTACTTC.

Notes on this clone: Germline and junction disagree at one end, which may indicate a read error. The J gene is TRBJ2-7, the V gene TRBV19; a possible D gene is TRBD1 (5 bases). CDR3 length equals 13 residues. Germline V gene sequence: CDR1 LNHDA, CDR2 SQIVND (reference sequence). CDR3 sequence reads: CASPLDSTYGQYF. The DNA of the CDR3 is TGTGCCAGCCCCCTCGACAGCACCTACGGGCAGTACTTC.

The genes are TRBV11-2 and TRBJ2-1, with D uncertain. The CDR3 sequence is 11 residues long. The ends were cut back, 4 bases at V and 10 bases at J, with 8 bases in the middle. Germline V gene lookup returns CDR1 SGHAT and CDR2 FQNNGV. The CDR3 sequence is CASSSTVEQFF. As DNA, the CDR3 is TGTGCCAGCAGCTCAACGGTCGAGCAGTTCTTC. Full variable domain (missing parts from reference TRBV11-2 and TRBJ2-1): EAGVAQSPRYKIIEKRQSVAFWCNPISGHATLYWYQQILGQGPKLLIQFQNNGVVDDSQLPKDRFSAERLKGVDSTLKIQPAKLEDSAVYLCASSSTVEQFFGPGTRLTVL.

This chain connects TRBV10-3 to TRBJ1-3; D is perhaps TRBD1 (6 bases). The V end lost 4 bases, the J end lost 3 bases, and 10 bases lay between the germline ends. The germline V gene encodes CDR1 ENHRY and CDR2 SYGVKD. There are 14 residues in the CDR3. The CDR3 protein is CAISALQGGNTIYF. In DNA form, the CDR3 reads TGTGCCATCAGTGCACTACAGGGTGGAAACACCATATATTTT.

The chain joins TRBV4-1 to TRBJ2-6; tentative D call: TRBD1 (5 bases). The CDR3 is made up of 15 amino acids. Trimming shortened V by 6 bases and J by 1 base, and 10 bases separated the two germline ends. Germline V CDR1 and CDR2: MGHRA, YSYEKL. Here the CDR3 reads CASRPRDSGANVLTF. CDR3 DNA sequence: TGCGCCAGCAGGCCCAGGGATTCTGGGGCCAACGTCCTGACTTTC.

The CDR3 nucleotides read TGCACCAGCAGCCGCCTAACTAGCGGTCAAGAGACCCAGTACTTC. This codes for CTSSRLTSGQETQYF. The chain links TRBV1 to TRBJ2-5; the D call of TRBD2 is as the table states it, not checked on the DNA. TRBV1 counts as a pseudogene. This CDR3 region has 15 residues.

CDR3 in amino acids: CASSFRRTGGAVGELFF. The CDR3, as DNA: TGTGCCAGCAGCTTTCGAAGGACGGGGGGGGCGGTCGGGGAGCTGTTTTTT. The chain uses TRBV11-1 and TRBJ2-2; TRBD2 matches at 8 bases. The CDR3 covers 17 residues. CDR1 SGHAT and CDR2 FQDESV come from the germline V gene (reference sequence). The junction had 13 bases not matched to a gene; V was cut back by 3 bases and J by 7 bases.

CDR3 loop: CASSSGSTEAFF. The CDR3 bases are TGTGCCAGCAGCAGTGGGAGTACTGAAGCTTTCTTT. The V and J genes are TRBV5-6 and TRBJ1-1; D gene ambiguous. Per the germline V gene, CDR1 is SGHDT and CDR2 is YYEEEE. This CDR3 has 12 amino acids. Trimming pared 4 bases from V and 5 bases from J, leaving 9 bases between.

This clone was observed a few times. The rearrangement uses TRBV7-8 and TRBJ1-1; TRBD1 is a possible D gene (6 bases). This CDR3 contains 16 residues. Per the germline V gene, CDR1 is SGHVS and CDR2 is FQNEAQ. V was cut by 6 bases and J by 0 bases, with 17 bases left in between. The CDR3 DNA sequence: TGTGCCAGCAGATCTCAGCAGGGGCCAATGAACACTGAAGCTTTCTTT. It yields the protein CASRSQQGPMNTEAFF. Full variable domain (rest looked up from reference TRBV7-8 and TRBJ1-1): GAGVSQSPRYKVAKRGQDVALRCDPISGHVSLFWYQQALGQGPEFLTYFQNEAQLDKSGLPSDRFFAERPEGSVSTLKIQRTQQEDSAVYLCASRSQQGPMNTEAFFGQGTRLTVV.

This clone has at least ten counts. The chain's CDR3 is CASSFPGTGSPLHF. CDR3 in DNA: TGTGCCAGCAGTTTCCCCGGGACTGGGTCACCCCTCCACTTT. The chain has TRBV6-6 and TRBJ1-6, with D tentatively TRBD1 (5 bases). V lost 4 bases to trimming and J lost 10 bases, with 14 bases between them. Germline CDR1 MNHNY, CDR2 SVGAGI (reference sequence). The CDR3 is 14 amino acids.

The rearrangement joins TRBV5-1 to TRBJ1-4; D gene unclear. The length of the CDR3 is 15 residues. CDR1 SGHRS and CDR2 YFSETQ come from the germline V gene. V lost 2 bases and J 0 bases, leaving 8 bases between the germline ends. CDR3 sequence (DNA): TGCGCCAGCAGCTTTGGCTTGACAACTAATGAAAAACTGTTTTTT. Translation gives CASSFGLTTNEKLFF.

The V and J genes are TRBV27 and TRBJ1-1; 7 positions agree with TRBD1. The ends lost 7 bases at V and 5 bases at J; junction bases unmatched: 10. CDR1 and CDR2 from the germline V gene are MNHEY and SMNVEV (reference sequence). The CDR3 has 14 residues. The CDR3 DNA follows: TGTGCCAGCACCCTGGTGGCAGGGGGTACTGAAGCTTTCTTT. Translated, it gives CASTLVAGGTEAFF.

CDR3 protein: CAISPGTGRTIYF. For the CDR3, the DNA is TGTGCCATCAGTCCCGGGACAGGGCGCACCATATATTTT. This chain links TRBV10-3 with TRBJ1-3; 9 bases map to TRBD1. Trimming cost V 5 bases and J 9 bases; bases outside gene matches: 5. Germline-derived CDR1 and CDR2 are ENHRY and SYGVKD. This CDR3 has 13 residues.

J is TRBJ2-3 and V is TRBV29-1; 7 bases agree with TRBD2. The CDR3 covers 13 residues. Germline V gene lookup returns CDR1 SQVTM and CDR2 ANQGSEA. With 6 bases clipped from V and 5 bases from J, the junction kept 8 bases outside the gene matches. The DNA of the CDR3 is TGCAGCGTGCCCAGCGGGGCGTTAGATACGCAGTATTTT. This encodes CSVPSGALDTQYF.

The chain has TRBV25-1 and TRBJ2-1, with a possible D match to TRBD1 (6 bases). The CDR3 is 17 residues long. CDR1 and CDR2 from the germline V gene are MGHDK and SYGVNS. The germline V and J ends were trimmed by 2 bases and 5 bases, with 19 bases remaining between them. Written as DNA, the CDR3 is TGTGCCAGCAGTGAAGTAAGTTGGAACAGGGACGACAATGAGCAGTTCTTC. This encodes CASSEVSWNRDDNEQFF. The variable domain in full, completed from reference TRBV25-1 and TRBJ2-1, reads EADIYQTPRYLVIGTGKKITLECSQTMGHDKMYWYQQDPGMELHLIHYSYGVNSTEKGDLSSESTVSRIRTEHFPLTLESARPSHTSQYLCASSEVSWNRDDNEQFFGPGTRLTVL.

With respect to this clone: A read error may produce the germline difference seen at one junction end. The chain couples TRBV7-7 to TRBJ2-7; 9 nucleotides align to TRBD1. The CDR3 covers 15 residues. CDR1 is SSHAT and CDR2 is FNYEAQ in the germline V gene (reference sequence). The CDR3 nucleotides read TGTGCTAGCAGCCAGGGACAGGGCAGCCCCTACGAGCAGTACTTC. This sequence encodes CASSQGQGSPYEQYF. Variable domain in full (rest from reference TRBV7-7 and TRBJ2-7): GAGVSQSPRYKVTKRGQDVTLRCDPISSHATLYWYQQALGQGPEFLTYFNYEAQPDKSGLPSDRFSAERPEGSISTLTIQRTEQRDSAMYRCASSQGQGSPYEQYFGPGTRLTVT.

The chain links TRBV19 to TRBJ1-1; 12 bases match TRBD1. The germline gives CDR1 LNHDA, CDR2 SQIVND (reference sequence). The CDR3 covers 14 residues. V was pared by 6 bases and J by 5 bases, with 4 bases of the junction left unmatched. The CDR3 sequence is CASRGQGAGTEAFF. The DNA of the CDR3 is TGTGCCAGTAGGGGACAGGGGGCTGGGACTGAAGCTTTCTTT.

The CDR3 protein is CAISEGQGEKLFF. CDR3 DNA sequence: TGTGCCATCAGTGAGGGACAGGGTGAAAAACTGTTTTTT. J is TRBJ1-4 and V is TRBV10-3, with 8 bases aligning to TRBD1. V lost 2 bases to trimming and J lost 7 bases; unmatched junction nucleotides: 0. Germline V lookup: CDR1 ENHRY, CDR2 SYGVKD. The CDR3 has 13 amino acids.

The V and J genes are TRBV4-2 and TRBJ2-5; TRBD2 might be the D (5 bases). Germline V lookup: CDR1 LGHNA, CDR2 YNFKEQ. With 0 bases removed from V and 4 bases from J, the gap between germline ends came to 12 bases. CDR3 size: 15 residues. CDR3 protein: CASSQDLRERETQYF. DNA of the CDR3: TGTGCCAGCAGCCAAGATTTGAGGGAACGAGAGACCCAGTACTTC.

The rearrangement joins TRBV7-9 to TRBJ1-5; TRBD1 is a possible D gene (6 bases). Germline-derived CDR1 and CDR2 are SEHNR and FQNEAQ (reference sequence). This CDR3 comprises 14 residues. V was pared by 5 bases and J by 3 bases, with 11 bases between. CDR3 nucleotide sequence: TGTGCCAGCAGCCCCCAGGGGTCCAATCAGCCCCAGCATTTT. Translating it yields CASSPQGSNQPQHF.

The J gene is TRBJ2-3, the V gene TRBV18; D gene uncertain. Germline-derived CDR1 and CDR2 are KGHSH and LQKENI. Trimming stripped 4 bases from V and 0 bases from J, with 5 bases between. The CDR3 covers 13 residues. As DNA, the CDR3 is TGTGCCAGCTCACTGGCCAGCACAGATACGCAGTATTTT. This encodes CASSLASTDTQYF.

V usage is TRBV2 and J usage is TRBJ2-1, with 10 bases lining up with TRBD2. V lost 4 bases to trimming and J lost 4 bases; unmatched junction nucleotides: 10. Germline CDR1 reads SNHLY; CDR2 reads FYNNEI. This CDR3 spans 17 amino acids. CDR3 nucleotide sequence: TGTGCCAGCAGTGTGATGCGGACTAGCGGAATTTACAATGAGCAGTTCTTC. Its protein product is CASSVMRTSGIYNEQFF.

The chain employs TRBV10-2 and TRBJ2-1; 8 nucleotides line up with TRBD2. Losses at the gene ends were 2 bases for V and 4 bases for J; bases not matched to a gene: 1. In germline, CDR1 is WSHSY, CDR2 SAAADI. This CDR3 contains 14 residues. The CDR3 DNA reads TGCGCCAGCAGTGAGACTAGCGGTTACAATGAGCAGTTCTTC. Translation gives CASSETSGYNEQFF.

The CDR3 DNA sequence: TGTGCCAGCAGCTTAGATCTAAGGGGGTCTACAGATACGCAGTATTTT. It yields the protein CASSLDLRGSTDTQYF. This chain connects TRBV11-2 to TRBJ2-3; TRBD1 is a possible D gene (6 bases). The V gene's germline CDR1 is SGHAT and CDR2 FQNNGV. The ends were cut back, 0 bases at V and 3 bases at J, with 13 bases in the middle. The CDR3 is made up of 16 amino acids.

The chain combines TRBV4-2 with TRBJ2-1; no firm D call. Germline V CDR1 and CDR2: LGHNA, YNFKEQ. CDR3 length equals 13 residues. Trimming stripped 3 bases from V and 8 bases from J, with 11 bases between. CDR3 coding DNA: TGTGCCAGCAGCCAGGGTGACTCGGATGAGCAGTTCTTC. As protein: CASSQGDSDEQFF.

This chain links TRBV6-6 with TRBJ2-1, with no clear D. The CDR3 totals 15 residues. The V gene's germline CDR1 is MNHNY and CDR2 SVGAGI (reference sequence). Trimming removed 7 bases from V and 0 bases from J, with 13 bases in between. In DNA form, the CDR3 reads TGTGCCAGCAAAGACTTTCTAAGCTCCTACAATGAGCAGTTCTTC. It translates to CASKDFLSSYNEQFF.

The rearrangement joins TRBV7-8 to TRBJ2-1; 7 nucleotides agree with TRBD1. The CDR3 runs to 15 residues. CDR1 is SGHVS and CDR2 is FQNEAQ in the germline V gene. J gave up 7 bases and V 3 bases, and 9 bases lay outside the gene matches. DNA for the CDR3: TGTGCCAGCAGCTTGGACAGGTTCAACCGAAATGAGCAGTTCTTC. Translation: CASSLDRFNRNEQFF. The full variable domain, in which reference TRBV7-8 and TRBJ2-1 provide the parts outside the CDR3, is GAGVSQSPRYKVAKRGQDVALRCDPISGHVSLFWYQQALGQGPEFLTYFQNEAQLDKSGLPSDRFFAERPEGSVSTLKIQRTQQEDSAVYLCASSLDRFNRNEQFFGPGTRLTVL.

The chain is built from TRBV6-1 and TRBJ2-7; D not resolved. Germline values: CDR1 MNHNS, CDR2 SASEGT. V lost 1 base to trimming and J lost 0 bases, with 4 bases between them. This CDR3 comprises 13 residues. The CDR3 region has the DNA TGTGCCAGCAGTGAAGGACTCTCCTACGAGCAGTACTTC. Translation gives CASSEGLSYEQYF.

J is TRBJ2-3 and V is TRBV7-9, with 10 nucleotides matching TRBD2. CDR3 length equals 17 residues. V was clipped by 5 bases and J by 2 bases; unmatched bases: 10. CDR1 is SEHNR, CDR2 FQNEAQ, per germline (reference sequence). CDR3 protein: CASSRSGRALDTDTQYF. CDR3 nucleotide sequence: TGTGCCAGCAGCAGAAGCGGGAGGGCCCTTGACACAGATACGCAGTATTTT.

The chain uses TRBV28 and TRBJ1-2; TRBD1 might be the D (5 bases). V shed 7 bases and J shed 6 bases, with 15 bases lying between them. The CDR3 loop spans 13 amino acids. The germline gives CDR1 MDHEN, CDR2 SYDVKM. The CDR3 sequence: CASTGGSKNGYTF. CDR3 DNA: TGTGCCAGCACCGGGGGGAGTAAGAATGGCTACACCTTC.

V and J are TRBV18 and TRBJ2-7; 7 bases fit TRBD1. J was trimmed by 5 bases and V by 5 bases; bases with no gene match: 6. Germline CDR1 reads KGHSH; CDR2 reads LQKENI. The CDR3 length is 13 residues. The CDR3, as DNA: TGTGCCAGCTCAGGGACAGCCGCCGACGAGCAGTACTTC. Its translation: CASSGTAADEQYF.